Detailed here is one T cell receptor (beta chain). Its antigen remains unidentified. The table came from immunoSEQ multiplex PCR; TCRdb's copy has only in-frame clones and leaves some out. The repertoire has 150,000 to 200,000 clones, roughly 86% of them found once; the top ten carry approximately 10%. There are 17 residues in the CDR3. V shed 4 bases and J shed 4 bases, with 17 bases lying between them. Looked up from germline, CDR1 is MGHRA and CDR2 is YSYEKL. These data come from a study of cytomegalovirus exposure and HLA in healthy donors. Regarding the study as a whole: It was reportedly the case that the classifier diagnosed cytomegalovirus status with high specificity and sensitivity. Most observed TCR sequences were rare, whereas some public TCRs were detected in many donors.

V usage is TRBV4-1 and J usage is TRBJ2-6; D is possibly TRBD1 (6 bases). The sample was PBMCs. The sequence came from a woman aged 18-30 years in good health and CMV-seropositive. This CDR3 reads CASSRTGTLAGANVLTF. CDR3 nucleotides: TGCGCCAGCAGCCGGACCGGGACACTGGCCGGGGCCAACGTCCTGACTTTC.